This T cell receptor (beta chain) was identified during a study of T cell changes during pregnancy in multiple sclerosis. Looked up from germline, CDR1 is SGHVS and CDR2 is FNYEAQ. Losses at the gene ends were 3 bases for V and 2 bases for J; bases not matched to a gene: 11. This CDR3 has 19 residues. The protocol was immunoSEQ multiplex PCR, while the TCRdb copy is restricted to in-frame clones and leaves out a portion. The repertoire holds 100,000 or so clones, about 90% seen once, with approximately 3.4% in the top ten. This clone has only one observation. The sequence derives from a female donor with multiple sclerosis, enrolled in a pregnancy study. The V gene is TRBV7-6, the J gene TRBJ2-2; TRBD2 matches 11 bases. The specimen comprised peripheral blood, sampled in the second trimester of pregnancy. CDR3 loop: CASSLYAPGLAVNTGELFF. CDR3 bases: TGTGCCAGCAGCTTGTATGCCCCGGGACTAGCGGTTAACACCGGGGAGCTGTTTTTT.